These 14 T cell receptor beta chains share one sample of origin, sequenced in a study of vaccination and CD4 T cells after COVID-19. Antigens of these TCRs are unknown. At the Johns Hopkins FTIC core, DNA taken from cultured CD4+ T cells was sequenced by way of the Oncomine TCR Beta short-read assay. TCRdb independently ran MiXCR on the PCR reads; one entry per CDR3 protein. This table has more than 20,000 distinct CDR3 sequences, about 40% appearing once. Treatment meaning: approximately nine-day PBMC culture with coronavirus spike peptide pools or control peptides (ViraFEST assay). Sequenced: CD4+ T cells from blood, cultured in vitro. These receptors all come from a human donor who had recovered from COVID-19.

This clonotype was seen only a few times. The chain links TRBV6-1 to TRBJ1-2, with a weak D call TRBD1 (6 bases). There are 12 residues in the CDR3. The V and J ends lost 5 bases and 8 bases respectively, with 12 bases between them. The germline CDR1 and CDR2 sequences are MNHNS and SASEGT. CDR3 sequence reads: CASSQGGVGYTF. CDR3 sequence (DNA): TGTGCCAGCAGTCAAGGGGGGGTCGGCTACACCTTC.

The V call is TRBV19, the J call TRBJ2-7, with D hard to call. Per the germline V gene, CDR1 is LNHDA and CDR2 is SQIVND (reference sequence). Trimming took 0 bases from V and 3 from J, leaving 3 bases between them. CDR3 size: 12 residues. DNA of the CDR3: TGTGCCAGTAGTATAGAGGGCTACGAGCAGTACTTC. This encodes CASSIEGYEQYF. Together with reference TRBV19 and TRBJ2-7, the CDR3 gives the full variable domain: DGGITQSPKYLFRKEGQNVTLSCEQNLNHDAMYWYRQDPGQGLRLIYYSQIVNDFQKGDIAEGYSVSREKKESFPLTVTSAQKNPTAFYLCASSIEGYEQYFGPGTRLTVT.

CDR3 sequence: CSARRGAGDTEAFF. The CDR3 nucleotides are TGCAGTGCTAGAAGGGGGGCGGGGGACACTGAAGCTTTCTTT. V usage is TRBV20-1 and J usage is TRBJ1-1; maybe TRBD1 (6 bases). V gave up 2 bases and J gave up 3 bases, with 13 bases separating them. CDR1 is DFQATT and CDR2 is SNEGSKA in the germline V gene (reference sequence). CDR3 length: 14 residues.

The rearrangement uses TRBV2 and TRBJ1-2; the D gene is possibly TRBD1 (5 bases). This CDR3 comprises 14 residues. The germline V gene encodes CDR1 SNHLY and CDR2 FYNNEI. V was pared by 7 bases and J by 0 bases, with 12 bases between. For the CDR3, the DNA is TGTGCCAGCATCCTACAGGCGACTAACTATGGCTACACCTTC. This codes for CASILQATNYGYTF.

This clonotype was seen only a few times. The chain employs TRBV7-9 and TRBJ2-5; 7 bases agree with TRBD2. This CDR3 is 13 amino acids long. Germline assignment: CDR1 SEHNR and CDR2 FQNEAQ (reference sequence). V was clipped by 7 bases and J by 1 base; unmatched bases: 3. The CDR3 DNA reads as TGTGCCAGCATTCGACTAGCCCAAGAGACCCAGTACTTC. Amino acid sequence: CASIRLAQETQYF. Full variable domain (missing parts from reference TRBV7-9 and TRBJ2-5): DTGVSQNPRHKITKRGQNVTFRCDPISEHNRLYWYRQTLGQGPEFLTYFQNEAQLEKSRLLSDRFSAERPKGSFSTLEIQRTEQGDSAMYLCASIRLAQETQYFGPGTRLLVL.

This chain connects TRBV6-1 to TRBJ1-1; D perhaps matches TRBD1 (5 bases). This CDR3 has 19 residues. CDR1 is MNHNS, CDR2 SASEGT, per germline. Trimming removed 6 bases from V and 2 bases from J, with 28 bases in between. The CDR3 reads CASSYDLPGVSVTNTEAFF. In nucleotides, the CDR3 is TGTGCCAGCAGCTATGACCTCCCGGGGGTATCAGTAACTAACACTGAAGCTTTCTTT.

The chain has TRBV28 and TRBJ2-7, with 14 nucleotides matching TRBD2. Germline V gives CDR1 MDHEN, CDR2 SYDVKM. V was pared by 4 bases and J by 2 bases, with 10 bases of the junction left unmatched. The CDR3 has 18 residues. Written as DNA, the CDR3 is TGTGCCAGCAGTTCATGGACTAGCGGGAGGAGAGCGGCCTACGAGCAGTACTTC. This gives the protein CASSSWTSGRRAAYEQYF.

The V and J genes are TRBV7-3 and TRBJ2-5; tentatively, D is TRBD2 (6 bases). Germline-derived CDR1 and CDR2 are SGHTA and FQGTGA. CDR3 length equals 17 residues. The V end was cut by 4 bases, the J end by 5 bases, with 23 bases between. The CDR3 loop reads CASSSLPRAGRGETQYF. The DNA of the CDR3 is TGTGCCAGCAGCTCACTCCCTCGGGCGGGGCGAGGGGAGACCCAGTACTTC.

This clonotype was detected a few times. The chain joins TRBV20-1 to TRBJ1-5; D perhaps matches TRBD1 (6 bases). The V end was cut by 6 bases, the J end by 2 bases, with 14 bases between. The CDR3 is made up of 14 amino acids. Germline V gene lookup returns CDR1 DFQATT and CDR2 SNEGSKA (reference sequence). This CDR3 is CSAPGQTRNQPQHF. CDR3 DNA: TGCAGTGCGCCCGGACAGACCCGCAATCAGCCCCAGCATTTT.

This clonotype has only one observation. The rearrangement joins TRBV11-2 to TRBJ2-7, with D possibly matching TRBD1 (5 bases). The CDR3 contains 14 residues. V shed 1 base and J shed 3 bases, with 10 bases lying between them. Germline CDR1 and CDR2: SGHAT and FQNNGV. CDR3 DNA sequence: TGTGCCAGCAGCTTAGGCAGGGCAGGCTACGAGCAGTACTTC. Its protein is CASSLGRAGYEQYF.

The chain has TRBV5-6 and TRBJ2-7; D call uncertain. This CDR3 has 12 amino acids. CDR1 and CDR2 from the germline V gene are SGHDT and YYEEEE. Trimming shortened V by 2 bases and J by 3 bases, and 6 bases separated the two germline ends. The CDR3 loop is CASSLQLYEQYF. CDR3 bases: TGTGCCAGCAGCTTACAGCTCTACGAGCAGTACTTC.

This clonotype appeared a few times. The rearrangement uses TRBV20-1 and TRBJ2-5; 8 nucleotides match TRBD2. CDR1 is DFQATT and CDR2 is SNEGSKA in the germline V gene (reference sequence). CDR3 size: 16 residues. V dropped 1 base and J dropped 0; count of bases not matched to a gene: 7. CDR3 in amino acids: CSARGPQRGHQETQYF. For the CDR3, the DNA is TGCAGTGCTAGAGGACCCCAGCGGGGGCACCAAGAGACCCAGTACTTC.

The V gene is TRBV19, the J gene TRBJ1-1; D is uncertain. Germline V gene data show CDR1 as LNHDA and CDR2 as SQIVND (reference sequence). V was shortened by 4 bases and J by 0 bases, with 6 bases between the two germline ends. This CDR3 comprises 13 residues. The CDR3 loop reads CASSNSMNTEAFF. CDR3 nucleotides: TGTGCCAGTAGTAACAGCATGAACACTGAAGCTTTCTTT.

The chain uses TRBV6-4 and TRBJ1-2, with 10 bases aligning to TRBD1. The CDR3 is made up of 15 amino acids. Germline-derived CDR1 and CDR2 are MRHNA and SNTAGT. Losses at the gene ends were 6 bases for V and 3 bases for J; bases not matched to a gene: 7. The CDR3 loop reads CASREGQGEYYGYTF. The CDR3 nucleotides are TGTGCCAGCAGGGAAGGACAGGGGGAGTACTATGGCTACACCTTC.